This passage covers 27 T cell receptor beta chains from one sample sequenced in a study of shared clonotypes between healthy human individuals. Assay: immunoSEQ multiplex PCR; the TCRdb copy retains only in-frame clones and omits some. This sample has 980,000 or so clones; roughly 72% occur once, and the top ten carry nearly 1.5%. Material: memory CD4+ T cells sorted from blood. The subset denotes: CD45RA-negative fraction. The receptors were gathered from a man younger than 35 in good health.

The V and J genes are TRBV15 and TRBJ2-1; D is perhaps TRBD1 (5 bases). V lost 3 bases and J lost 9, with 9 bases in between. Germline loops: CDR1 LNHNV, CDR2 YYDKDF (reference sequence). The CDR3 loop spans 12 amino acids. CDR3 DNA: TGTGCCACCAGCAGGCTTACAGGTGAGCAGTTCTTC. It translates to CATSRLTGEQFF.

The chain couples TRBV30 to TRBJ2-7; D possibly corresponds to TRBD2 (6 bases). In germline, CDR1 is GTSNPN, CDR2 SVGIG (reference sequence). The CDR3 covers 15 residues. V was shortened by 3 bases and J by 4 bases, with 19 bases between the two germline ends. CDR3 protein: CAWRKGLNSGYEQYF. The CDR3 nucleotides read TGTGCCTGGAGAAAGGGACTGAACTCTGGGTACGAGCAGTACTTC.

This clone appeared once. This chain links TRBV7-2 with TRBJ2-5; TRBD2 agrees at 7 bases. V trimming: 5 bases; J trimming: 5 bases; junction bases outside the gene matches: 5. The CDR3 loop spans 13 amino acids. CDR1 SGHTA and CDR2 FQGNSA come from the germline V gene. In nucleotides, the CDR3 is TGTGCCAGCAGCCTAAGCGGGGTCGAGACCCAGTACTTC. Encoded protein: CASSLSGVETQYF. The variable domain in full, with the rest retrieved from reference TRBV7-2 and TRBJ2-5, is GAGVSQSPSNKVTEKGKDVELRCDPISGHTALYWYRQSLGQGLEFLIYFQGNSAPDKSGLPSDRFSAERTGGSVSTLTIQRTQQEDSAVYLCASSLSGVETQYFGPGTRLLVL.

V gene TRBV19 combines with J gene TRBJ1-1, with D perhaps matching TRBD1 (6 bases). Trimming stripped 2 bases from V and 4 bases from J, with 11 bases between. The V gene's germline CDR1 is LNHDA and CDR2 SQIVND (reference sequence). The CDR3 extends over 14 amino acids. CDR3 protein: CASSIQGIGTEAFF. The CDR3 DNA reads TGTGCCAGTAGTATACAGGGGATTGGCACTGAAGCTTTCTTT. The whole variable domain, filled in from reference TRBV19 and TRBJ1-1, reads DGGITQSPKYLFRKEGQNVTLSCEQNLNHDAMYWYRQDPGQGLRLIYYSQIVNDFQKGDIAEGYSVSREKKESFPLTVTSAQKNPTAFYLCASSIQGIGTEAFFGQGTRLTVV.

The table lists this clone with many counts. Additional DNA sequences in this sample encode the identical CDR3. This rearrangement joins TRBV7-2 to TRBJ2-2; possible D gene TRBD2, 6 bases. V lost 7 bases to trimming and J lost 0 bases, with 9 bases between them. In germline, CDR1 is SGHTA, CDR2 FQGNSA. CDR3 size: 14 residues. The CDR3 here is CASNPGANTGELFF. The CDR3 nucleotides are TGTGCCAGCAATCCGGGGGCGAACACCGGGGAGCTGTTTTTT.

The gene calls are TRBV9 and TRBJ1-6; D may be TRBD1 (5 bases). The CDR3 sequence is 14 residues long. Germline V lookup: CDR1 SGDLS, CDR2 YYNGEE. V lost 5 bases and J 8 bases, leaving 14 bases between the germline ends. CDR3 coding DNA: TGTGCCAGCAGTGAACGGACACCGGATTCACCCCTCCACTTT. Protein product: CASSERTPDSPLHF.

In this sample, this clone turned up a few times. The chain carries TRBV4-1 and TRBJ2-2; 9 bases are shared with TRBD1. The CDR3 has 15 amino acids. J gave up 6 bases and V 5 bases, and 7 bases lay outside the gene matches. Germline lookup yields CDR1 MGHRA and CDR2 YSYEKL. CDR3 DNA: TGCGCCAGCAGCTTGGGACAGGGCGAAGCCGGGGAGCTGTTTTTT. Its translation: CASSLGQGEAGELFF.

This clone was recorded only once. The rearrangement joins TRBV19 to TRBJ1-4, with a weak D call TRBD1 (6 bases). The V gene's germline CDR1 is LNHDA and CDR2 SQIVND (reference sequence). CDR3 length equals 15 residues. V gave up 5 bases and J gave up 4 bases, with 14 bases separating them. The CDR3 is CASSGLQGVNEKLFF. DNA for the CDR3: TGTGCCAGTAGTGGACTACAGGGCGTTAATGAAAAACTGTTTTTT.

Notes on this clone: Other DNA sequences within the sample encode an identical CDR3. The gene calls are TRBV2 and TRBJ1-2; D possibly corresponds to TRBD1 (6 bases). Germline V CDR1 and CDR2: SNHLY, FYNNEI. V was trimmed by 6 bases and J by 2 bases, leaving 7 bases between them. This CDR3 has 12 amino acids. The CDR3 sequence is CASRDRNYGYTF. The CDR3 nucleotides read TGTGCCAGCAGGGACAGAAACTATGGCTACACCTTC. Complete variable domain (other parts from reference TRBV2 and TRBJ1-2): EPEVTQTPSHQVTQMGQEVILRCVPISNHLYFYWYRQILGQKVEFLVSFYNNEISEKSEIFDDQFSVERPDGSNFTLKIRSTKLEDSAMYFCASRDRNYGYTFGSGTRLTVV.

The V gene is TRBV7-2, the J gene TRBJ1-1; D may be TRBD1 (5 bases). The CDR3 loop spans 13 amino acids. The germline gives CDR1 SGHTA, CDR2 FQGNSA. V gave up 7 bases and J gave up 2 bases, with 11 bases separating them. The CDR3 protein is CASTRTLNTEAFF. The DNA for the CDR3 is TGTGCCAGCACCCGGACACTTAACACTGAAGCTTTCTTT.

The V gene is TRBV25-1, the J gene TRBJ1-2; D unresolved. CDR1 is MGHDK, CDR2 SYGVNS, per germline. V lost 5 bases and J lost 2, with 9 bases in between. This CDR3 comprises 13 residues. The CDR3 is CASSNTVNYGYTF. DNA of the CDR3: TGTGCCAGCAGTAACACGGTGAACTATGGCTACACCTTC.

The V gene is TRBV12-5, the J gene TRBJ2-7; 8 nucleotides line up with TRBD1. Germline V gives CDR1 LGHNT, CDR2 FRNRAP. With V trimmed by 3 bases and J by 5 bases, 6 bases remained unmatched. The CDR3 is 14 amino acids. This CDR3 reads CASGFAGQAHEQYF. The CDR3 DNA follows: TGTGCTAGTGGTTTCGCGGGACAGGCCCACGAGCAGTACTTC.

The rearrangement uses TRBV5-1 and TRBJ1-1; a weak D match, TRBD1 (6 bases). Germline CDR1 and CDR2: SGHRS and YFSETQ. The CDR3 spans 16 residues. V lost 3 bases and J lost 1, with 16 bases in between. The CDR3 region has the DNA TGCGCCAGCAGCTCCACGACGGACAGACCGAACACTGAAGCTTTCTTT. Translated, it gives CASSSTTDRPNTEAFF.

The rearrangement joins TRBV7-9 to TRBJ2-5; D ambiguous. Trimming took 3 bases from V and 3 from J, leaving 5 bases between them. Per the germline V gene, CDR1 is SEHNR and CDR2 is FQNEAQ (reference sequence). This CDR3 region has 12 residues. CDR3 in amino acids: CASSFIKETQYF. CDR3 nucleotides: TGTGCCAGCAGCTTTATAAAAGAGACCCAGTACTTC.

V gene TRBV5-1 combines with J gene TRBJ2-5; TRBD2 aligns across 11 bases. V lost 0 bases and J lost 5; bases outside the gene matches: 6. From germline, CDR1 is SGHRS and CDR2 YFSETQ. The CDR3 has 16 residues. Here the CDR3 reads CASSLVASGRSETQYF. CDR3 nucleotide sequence: TGCGCCAGCAGCTTGGTGGCTAGCGGGAGGAGTGAGACCCAGTACTTC. The whole variable domain, remainder taken from reference TRBV5-1 and TRBJ2-5, is KAGVTQTPRYLIKTRGQQVTLSCSPISGHRSVSWYQQTPGQGLQFLFEYFSETQRNKGNFPGRFSGRQFSNSRSEMNVSTLELGDSALYLCASSLVASGRSETQYFGPGTRLLVL.

The V call is TRBV2, the J call TRBJ2-1, with D perhaps matching TRBD2 (5 bases). This CDR3 region has 13 residues. V lost 6 bases and J 3 bases, leaving 9 bases between the germline ends. CDR1 SNHLY and CDR2 FYNNEI come from the germline V gene. CDR3 nucleotide sequence: TGTGCCAGCAGGGAGCGGAGCTACAATGAGCAGTTCTTC. This gives the protein CASRERSYNEQFF.

In this sample, this clone turned up a few times. The V gene is TRBV7-3, the J gene TRBJ1-6; D gene unclear. The CDR3 has 15 residues. Germline-derived CDR1 and CDR2 are SGHTA and FQGTGA. V was trimmed by 3 bases and J by 9 bases, leaving 15 bases between them. The CDR3 sequence: CASSLDPGHTSPLHF. CDR3 DNA sequence: TGTGCCAGCAGCTTGGACCCCGGCCATACTTCACCCCTCCACTTT. Using reference TRBV7-3 and TRBJ1-6 for the parts outside the CDR3, the full variable domain is GAGVSQTPSNKVTEKGKYVELRCDPISGHTALYWYRQSLGQGPEFLIYFQGTGAADDSGLPNDRFFAVRPEGSVSTLKIQRTERGDSAVYLCASSLDPGHTSPLHFGNGTRLTVT.

Note on this clone: The junction and the germline gene differ at one end; a read error may be behind it. The chain is built from TRBV7-7 and TRBJ2-2, with 7 bases that match TRBD1. CDR3 length equals 14 residues. The germline V gene has CDR1 SSHAT and CDR2 FNYEAQ (reference sequence). The CDR3 spells CASSSTTGSGELFF. CDR3 bases: TGTGCTAGCAGCTCCACGACAGGGTCCGGGGAGCTGTTTTTT.

Regarding this clone: It is likely a read error: a sequence one base away is far more abundant. The J gene is TRBJ1-1, the V gene TRBV5-5, with D possibly being TRBD1 (5 bases). Germline V gene lookup returns CDR1 SGHKS and CDR2 YYEKEE (reference sequence). This CDR3 contains 14 residues. The ends were cut back, 0 bases at V and 5 bases at J, with 11 bases in the middle. The CDR3 bases are TGTGCCAGCAGCTTGGAAGGGGTGGGGACTGAAGCTTTCTTT. Protein: CASSLEGVGTEAFF.

The chain uses TRBV2 and TRBJ2-7, with D possibly TRBD2 on 7 matching bases. This CDR3 is 14 amino acids long. Trimming removed 4 bases from V and 1 base from J, with 11 bases in between. Germline V lookup: CDR1 SNHLY, CDR2 FYNNEI. The CDR3 DNA sequence: TGTGCCAGCAGTGGTGGGGGGGCATCCTACGAGCAGTACTTC. Translation: CASSGGGASYEQYF.

V gene TRBV5-4 combines with J gene TRBJ2-1; D may match TRBD1 or TRBD2 (6 bases each). The CDR3 has 16 amino acids. V lost 0 bases and J 4 bases, leaving 14 bases between the germline ends. Germline CDR1 reads SGHNT; CDR2 reads YYREEE (reference sequence). For the CDR3, the DNA is TGTGCCAGCAGCTTGGCGGGGGCGGACTCGTACAATGAGCAGTTCTTC. Translating gives CASSLAGADSYNEQFF.

This clone was seen repeatedly, ten times or more. The chain uses TRBV30 and TRBJ1-5; D is possibly TRBD1 (6 bases). The germline gives CDR1 GTSNPN, CDR2 SVGIG (reference sequence). CDR3 length: 16 amino acids. The V and J ends lost 3 bases and 6 bases respectively, with 21 bases between them. CDR3 in amino acids: CAWRRAGGGVLQPQHF. The CDR3 DNA sequence: TGTGCCTGGAGAAGGGCCGGAGGGGGAGTTCTTCAGCCCCAGCATTTT.

The chain joins TRBV5-1 to TRBJ2-1, with a weak D call TRBD1 (6 bases). The CDR3 extends over 15 amino acids. Trimming shortened V by 2 bases and J by 4 bases, and 13 bases separated the two germline ends. CDR1 SGHRS and CDR2 YFSETQ come from the germline V gene. The CDR3 is CASSLRDTPYNEQFF. Here the CDR3 DNA reads TGCGCCAGCAGCTTACGGGACACCCCATACAATGAGCAGTTCTTC. Full variable domain (rest looked up from reference TRBV5-1 and TRBJ2-1): KAGVTQTPRYLIKTRGQQVTLSCSPISGHRSVSWYQQTPGQGLQFLFEYFSETQRNKGNFPGRFSGRQFSNSRSEMNVSTLELGDSALYLCASSLRDTPYNEQFFGPGTRLTVL.

This clone appeared a few times. The chain joins TRBV30 to TRBJ1-2, with 10 bases aligning to TRBD1. CDR1 and CDR2 from the germline V gene are GTSNPN and SVGIG (reference sequence). V gave up 2 bases and J gave up 4 bases; unmatched junction bases: 4. This CDR3 has 14 amino acids. CDR3: CAWSPGQGSYGYTF. DNA for the CDR3: TGTGCCTGGAGTCCGGGACAGGGGAGCTATGGCTACACCTTC. Together with reference TRBV30 and TRBJ1-2, the CDR3 gives the full variable domain: SQTIHQWPATLVQPVGSPLSLECTVEGTSNPNLYWYRQAAGRGLQLLFYSVGIGQISSEVPQNLSASRPQDRQFILSSKKLLLSDSGFYLCAWSPGQGSYGYTFGSGTRLTVV.

The rearrangement uses TRBV7-2 and TRBJ1-2; 8 bases are a match to TRBD1. The ends lost 1 base at V and 7 bases at J; junction bases unmatched: 5. The CDR3 loop spans 14 amino acids. Germline values: CDR1 SGHTA, CDR2 FQGNSA. CDR3 coding DNA: TGTGCCAGCAGCTTAGGGACAGGGATTTTTGGCTACACCTTC. This encodes CASSLGTGIFGYTF.

V is TRBV5-1 and J is TRBJ1-1; D gene ambiguous. V lost 7 bases to trimming and J lost 3 bases, with 10 bases between them. There are 12 residues in the CDR3. Germline V gives CDR1 SGHRS, CDR2 YFSETQ. The CDR3 loop is CASGDGDTEAFF. For the CDR3, the DNA is TGCGCCAGCGGCGATGGAGACACTGAAGCTTTCTTT.

CDR3 sequence: CASIESGTPNQPQHF. CDR3 bases: TGTGCCAGCATCGAATCCGGGACACCCAATCAGCCCCAGCATTTT. The chain couples TRBV28 to TRBJ1-5; D is possibly TRBD1 (6 bases). Germline V CDR1 and CDR2: MDHEN, SYDVKM. This CDR3 spans 15 amino acids. Trimming left V 7 bases short and J 3 bases short, with 16 bases between.